The rows below give T cell receptor beta chains drawn from one sample of a study of cytomegalovirus exposure and HLA in healthy donors. Using immunoSEQ multiplex PCR, the repertoire was profiled, and TCRdb retains in-frame clones only, with some absent. The sample lists about 190,000 clones, over 65% occurring once. Sequencing input: PBMCs. The receptor set was obtained from a woman aged 45-59 years in good health and CMV-seropositive. The CDR3 runs from the conserved cysteine through the conserved F or W. The D gene is left open where the match is weak. For some rows the clone size is stated as once, few or many, or as a class when expanded; others skip it.

.,TRBJ1-4,TRBV9,.,15,TGTGCCAGCAGCGTGAGCGCGGGGGCAGGTGAAAAACTGTTTTTT,CASSVSAGAGEKLFF
TRBD1,TRBJ1-5,TRBV5-1,.,14,TGCGCCAGCAGCTCGACAGGGTGGGATCAGCCCCAGCATTTT,CASSSTGWDQPQHF
.,TRBJ2-3,TRBV10-3,.,14,TGTGCCATCAGTGATTTTCAACAGACAGATACGCAGTATTTT,CAISDFQQTDTQYF
.,TRBJ2-1,TRBV5-3,few,14,TGTGCCAGAAGCTCCCGTAGAGTAAACAATGAGCAGTTCTTC,CARSSRRVNNEQFF
.,TRBJ1-2,TRBV30,.,13,TGTGCCTGGAGTGTCGTGGTTTCAGGGGGCTACACCTTC,CAWSVVVSGGYTF
.,TRBJ1-1,TRBV29-1,.,11,TGCAGCGTTGGTGGGAGCACTGAAGCTTTCTTT,CSVGGSTEAFF
TRBD1,TRBJ1-5,TRBV6-5,few,13,TGTGCCAGCGGAGAGGGGGCATGGCAGCCCCAGCATTTT,CASGEGAWQPQHF
.,TRBJ1-5,TRBV9,.,15,TGTGCCAGCAGCCGGACTGAGAATAGCAATCAGCCCCAGCATTTT,CASSRTENSNQPQHF
.,TRBJ2-7,TRBV2,.,16,TGTGCCAGCAGTGAAGCGGTCCCTAAACTCGGCTACGAGCAGTACTTC,CASSEAVPKLGYEQYF
.,TRBJ2-7,TRBV5-1,.,12,TGCGCCAGCAGCACCGGGGCGGGGGAGCAGTACTTC,CASSTGAGEQYF